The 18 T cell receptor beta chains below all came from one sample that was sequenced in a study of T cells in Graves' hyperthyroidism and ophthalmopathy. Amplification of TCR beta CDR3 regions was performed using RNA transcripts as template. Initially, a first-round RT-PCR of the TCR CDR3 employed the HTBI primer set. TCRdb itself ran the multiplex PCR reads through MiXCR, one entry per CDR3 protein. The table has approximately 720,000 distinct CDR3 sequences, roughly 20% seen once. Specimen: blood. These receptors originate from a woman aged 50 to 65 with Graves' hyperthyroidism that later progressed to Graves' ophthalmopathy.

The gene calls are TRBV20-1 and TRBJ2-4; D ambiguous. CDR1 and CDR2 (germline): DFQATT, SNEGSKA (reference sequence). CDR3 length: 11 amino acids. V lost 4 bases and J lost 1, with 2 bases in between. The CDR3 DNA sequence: TGCAGTGCTATGGCCAAAAACATTCAGTACTTC. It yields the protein CSAMAKNIQYF.

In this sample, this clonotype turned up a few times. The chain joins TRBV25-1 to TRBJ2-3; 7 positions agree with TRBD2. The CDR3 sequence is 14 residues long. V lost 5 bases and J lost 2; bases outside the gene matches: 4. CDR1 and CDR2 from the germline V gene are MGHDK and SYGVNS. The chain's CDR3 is CASSKAGNTDTQYF. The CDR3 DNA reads TGTGCCAGCAGTAAAGCGGGGAACACAGATACGCAGTATTTT.

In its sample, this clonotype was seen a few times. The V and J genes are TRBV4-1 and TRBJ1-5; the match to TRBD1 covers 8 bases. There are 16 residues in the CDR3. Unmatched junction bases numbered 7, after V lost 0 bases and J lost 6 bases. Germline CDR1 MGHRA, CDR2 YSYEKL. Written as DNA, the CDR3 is TGCGCCAGCAGCCAAGATCCCGGACAGGGTTCTCAGCCCCAGCATTTT. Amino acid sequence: CASSQDPGQGSQPQHF.

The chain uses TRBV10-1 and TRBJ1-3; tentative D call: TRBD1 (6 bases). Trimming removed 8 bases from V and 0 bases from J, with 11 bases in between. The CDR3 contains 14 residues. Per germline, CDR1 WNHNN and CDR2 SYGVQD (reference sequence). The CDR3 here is CASSRQDSGNTIYF. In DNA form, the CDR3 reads TGCGCCAGCTCCCGACAGGACTCTGGAAACACCATATATTTT.

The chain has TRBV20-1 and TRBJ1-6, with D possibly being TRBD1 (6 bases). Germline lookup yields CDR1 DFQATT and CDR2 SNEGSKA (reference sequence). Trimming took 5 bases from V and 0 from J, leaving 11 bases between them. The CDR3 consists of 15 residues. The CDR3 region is CSARTESSYNSPLHF. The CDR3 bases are TGCAGTGCTCGGACAGAAAGCTCCTATAATTCACCCCTCCACTTT.

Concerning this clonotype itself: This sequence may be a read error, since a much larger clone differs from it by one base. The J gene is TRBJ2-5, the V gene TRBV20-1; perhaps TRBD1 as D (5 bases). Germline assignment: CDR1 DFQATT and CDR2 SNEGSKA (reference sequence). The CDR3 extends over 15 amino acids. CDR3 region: CSARLDKDYQETQCF. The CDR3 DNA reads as TGCAGTGCTAGACTGGACAAAGATTACCAAGAGACCCAGTGCTTC.

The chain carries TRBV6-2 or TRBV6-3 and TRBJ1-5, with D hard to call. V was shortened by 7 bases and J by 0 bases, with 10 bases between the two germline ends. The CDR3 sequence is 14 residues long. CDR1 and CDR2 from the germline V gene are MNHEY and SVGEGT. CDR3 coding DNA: TGTGCCAGCAATCAGGCATATAGCAATCAGCCCCAGCATTTT. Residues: CASNQAYSNQPQHF.

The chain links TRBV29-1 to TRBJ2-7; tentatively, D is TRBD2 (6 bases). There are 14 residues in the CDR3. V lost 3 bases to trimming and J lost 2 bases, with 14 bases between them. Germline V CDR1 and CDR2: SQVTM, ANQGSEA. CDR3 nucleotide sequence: TGCAGCGTTGATTTCCGGGAGTTGACCTACGAGCAGTACTTC. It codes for CSVDFRELTYEQYF.

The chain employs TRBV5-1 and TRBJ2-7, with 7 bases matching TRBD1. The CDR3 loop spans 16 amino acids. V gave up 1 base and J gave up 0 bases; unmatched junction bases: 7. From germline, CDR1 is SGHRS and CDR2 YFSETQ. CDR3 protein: CASSLLPGQPSYEQYF. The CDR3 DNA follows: TGCGCCAGCAGCTTGTTGCCGGGACAGCCCTCCTACGAGCAGTACTTC.

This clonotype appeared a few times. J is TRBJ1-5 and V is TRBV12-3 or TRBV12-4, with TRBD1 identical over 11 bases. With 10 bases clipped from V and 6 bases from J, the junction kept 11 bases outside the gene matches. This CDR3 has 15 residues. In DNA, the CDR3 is TGTGCCACCCGGACAGGGGGCGCCATCGGTCAGCCCCAGCATTTT. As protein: CATRTGGAIGQPQHF.

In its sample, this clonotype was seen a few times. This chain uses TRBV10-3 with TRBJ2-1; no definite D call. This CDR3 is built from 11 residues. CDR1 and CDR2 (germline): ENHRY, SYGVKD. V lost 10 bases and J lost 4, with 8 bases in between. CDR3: CASLGYNEQFF. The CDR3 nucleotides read TGTGCCAGTCTGGGTTACAATGAGCAGTTCTTC.

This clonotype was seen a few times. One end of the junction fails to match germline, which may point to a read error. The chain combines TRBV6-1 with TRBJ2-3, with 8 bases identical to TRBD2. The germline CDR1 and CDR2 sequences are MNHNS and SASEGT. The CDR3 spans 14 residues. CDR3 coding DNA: TGTGCCAGCAGTCAAGCGGGGGATCTTGATACGCAGTATTTT. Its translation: CASSQAGDLDTQYF.

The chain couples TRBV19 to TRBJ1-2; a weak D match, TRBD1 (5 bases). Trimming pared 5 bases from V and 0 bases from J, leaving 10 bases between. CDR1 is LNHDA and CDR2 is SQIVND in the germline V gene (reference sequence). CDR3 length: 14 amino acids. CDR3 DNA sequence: TGTGCCAGTAGTGAACAGGTAGCTAACTATGGCTACACCTTC. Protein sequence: CASSEQVANYGYTF.

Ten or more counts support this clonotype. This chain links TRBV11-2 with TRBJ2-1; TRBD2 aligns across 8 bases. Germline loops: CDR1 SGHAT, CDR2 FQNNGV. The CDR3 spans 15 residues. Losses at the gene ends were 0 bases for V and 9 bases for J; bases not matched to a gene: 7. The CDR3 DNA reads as TGTGCCAGCAGCTTAGACCGGGGGGGCGGCGGTGAGCAGTTCTTC. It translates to CASSLDRGGGGEQFF.

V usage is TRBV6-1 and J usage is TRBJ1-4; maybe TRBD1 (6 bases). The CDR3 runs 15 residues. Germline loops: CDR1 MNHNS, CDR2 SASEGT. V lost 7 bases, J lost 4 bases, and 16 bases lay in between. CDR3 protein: CASKTNPGVNEKLFF. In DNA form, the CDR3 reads TGTGCCAGCAAAACCAATCCAGGGGTTAATGAAAAACTGTTTTTT.

The CDR3 reads CASSPPWDRDDGYTF. The CDR3 coding sequence is TGTGCCAGCAGCCCACCATGGGACAGGGATGATGGCTACACCTTC. This rearrangement joins TRBV3-1 to TRBJ1-2, with 9 bases aligning to TRBD1. The V gene end was trimmed by 4 bases and the J gene end by 6 bases; junction bases not matched to a gene: 9. This CDR3 is built from 15 residues. Germline CDR1 and CDR2: LGHDT and YNNKEL (reference sequence).

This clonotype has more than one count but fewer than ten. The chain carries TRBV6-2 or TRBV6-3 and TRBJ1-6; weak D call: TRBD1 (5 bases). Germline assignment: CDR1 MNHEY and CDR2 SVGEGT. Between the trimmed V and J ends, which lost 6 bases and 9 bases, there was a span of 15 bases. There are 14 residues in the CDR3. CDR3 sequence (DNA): TGTGCCAGCAGCTTTGGAGACAGAACTTCACCCCTCCACTTT. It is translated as CASSFGDRTSPLHF.

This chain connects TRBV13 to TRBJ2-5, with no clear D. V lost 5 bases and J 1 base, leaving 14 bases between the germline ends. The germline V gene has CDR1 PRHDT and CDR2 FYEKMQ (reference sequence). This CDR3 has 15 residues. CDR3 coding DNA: TGTGCCAGCAGCCAAAGGATCCTTGTCCAAGAGACCCAGTACTTC. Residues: CASSQRILVQETQYF.